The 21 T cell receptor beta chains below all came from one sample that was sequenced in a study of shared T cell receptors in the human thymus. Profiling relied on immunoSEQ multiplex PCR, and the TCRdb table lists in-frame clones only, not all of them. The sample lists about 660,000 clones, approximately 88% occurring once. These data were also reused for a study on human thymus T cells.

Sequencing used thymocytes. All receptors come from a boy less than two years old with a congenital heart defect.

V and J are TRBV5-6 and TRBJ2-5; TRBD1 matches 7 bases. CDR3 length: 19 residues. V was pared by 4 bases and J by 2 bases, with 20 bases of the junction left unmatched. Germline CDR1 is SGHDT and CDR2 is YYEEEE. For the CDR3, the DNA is TGTGCCAGCAGCCCCAAACGCCCCCCCGAGGACAGGAGTCAAGAGACCCAGTACTTC. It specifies CASSPKRPPEDRSQETQYF.

For the CDR3, the DNA is TGTGCCAGCAGCTTGGAGGTCGGGACTAGCGAATATACGCAGTATTTT. Translating it yields CASSLEVGTSEYTQYF. This rearrangement joins TRBV5-6 to TRBJ2-3, with 10 positions matching TRBD2. This CDR3 has 16 residues. Germline CDR1 SGHDT, CDR2 YYEEEE. Trimming removed 0 bases from V and 7 bases from J; junction bases left unmatched: 8. Full variable domain (remainder filled in from reference TRBV5-6 and TRBJ2-3): DAGVTQSPTHLIKTRGQQVTLRCSPKSGHDTVSWYQQALGQGPQFIFQYYEEEERQRGNFPDRFSGHQFPNYSSELNVNALLLGDSALYLCASSLEVGTSEYTQYFGPGTRLTVL.

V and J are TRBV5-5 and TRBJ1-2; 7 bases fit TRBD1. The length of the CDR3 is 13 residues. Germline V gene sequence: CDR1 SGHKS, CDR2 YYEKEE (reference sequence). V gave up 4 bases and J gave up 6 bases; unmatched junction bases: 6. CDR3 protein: CASSPTGLNGYTF. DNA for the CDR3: TGTGCCAGCAGCCCGACAGGGCTGAATGGCTACACCTTC.

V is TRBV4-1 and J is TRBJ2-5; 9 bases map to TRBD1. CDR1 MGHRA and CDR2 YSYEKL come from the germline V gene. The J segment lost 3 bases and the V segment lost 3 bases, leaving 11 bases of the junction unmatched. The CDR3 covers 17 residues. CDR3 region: CASSHDPGTGKEETQYF. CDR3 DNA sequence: TGCGCCAGCAGCCACGACCCCGGGACAGGGAAGGAAGAGACCCAGTACTTC.

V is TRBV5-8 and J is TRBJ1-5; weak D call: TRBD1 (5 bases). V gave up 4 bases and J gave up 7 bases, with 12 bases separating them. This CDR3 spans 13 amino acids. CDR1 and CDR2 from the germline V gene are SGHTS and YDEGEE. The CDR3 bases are TGTGCCAGCAGCCTCAGGGTCATGCAGCCCCAGCATTTT. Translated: CASSLRVMQPQHF.

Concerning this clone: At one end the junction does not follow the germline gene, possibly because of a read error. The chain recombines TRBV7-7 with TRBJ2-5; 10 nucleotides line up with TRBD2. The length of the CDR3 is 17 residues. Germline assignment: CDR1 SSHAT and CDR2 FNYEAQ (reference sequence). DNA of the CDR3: TGTGCTAGCAGCTTAAAGCGGCTAGCGGGAGTTCGGGAGACCCAGTACTTC. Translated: CASSLKRLAGVRETQYF.

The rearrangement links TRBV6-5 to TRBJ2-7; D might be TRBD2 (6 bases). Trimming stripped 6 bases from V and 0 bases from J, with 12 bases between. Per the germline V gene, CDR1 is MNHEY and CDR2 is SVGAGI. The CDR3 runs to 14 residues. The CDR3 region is CASRISGHSYEQYF. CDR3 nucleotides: TGTGCCAGCAGGATTAGCGGACACTCCTACGAGCAGTACTTC.

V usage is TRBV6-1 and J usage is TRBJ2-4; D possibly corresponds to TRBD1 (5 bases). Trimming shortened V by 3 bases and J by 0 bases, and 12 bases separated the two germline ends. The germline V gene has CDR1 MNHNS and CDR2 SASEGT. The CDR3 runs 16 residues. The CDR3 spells CASSEDKLLAKNIQYF. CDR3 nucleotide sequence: TGTGCCAGCAGTGAGGACAAGCTACTAGCCAAAAACATTCAGTACTTC.

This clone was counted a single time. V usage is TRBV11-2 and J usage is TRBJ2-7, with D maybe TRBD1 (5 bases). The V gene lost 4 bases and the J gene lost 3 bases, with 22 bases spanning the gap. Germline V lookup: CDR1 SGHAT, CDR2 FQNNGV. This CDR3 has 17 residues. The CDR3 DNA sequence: TGTGCCAGCAGCTGCCCTCCTACCCTTGACAGCTACTACGAGCAGTACTTC. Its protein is CASSCPPTLDSYYEQYF.

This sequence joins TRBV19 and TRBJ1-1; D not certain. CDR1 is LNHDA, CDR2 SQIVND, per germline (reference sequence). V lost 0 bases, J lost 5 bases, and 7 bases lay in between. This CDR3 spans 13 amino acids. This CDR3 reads CASSIDSRTEAFF. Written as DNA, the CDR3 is TGTGCCAGTAGTATAGATTCGCGGACTGAAGCTTTCTTT. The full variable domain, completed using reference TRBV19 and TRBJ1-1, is DGGITQSPKYLFRKEGQNVTLSCEQNLNHDAMYWYRQDPGQGLRLIYYSQIVNDFQKGDIAEGYSVSREKKESFPLTVTSAQKNPTAFYLCASSIDSRTEAFFGQGTRLTVV.

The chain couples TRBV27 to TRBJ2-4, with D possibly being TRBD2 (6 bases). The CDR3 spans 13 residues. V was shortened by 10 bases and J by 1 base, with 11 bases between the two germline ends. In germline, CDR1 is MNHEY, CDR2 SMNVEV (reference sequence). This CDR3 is CATLGGAKNIQYF. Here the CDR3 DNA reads TGTGCCACCCTTGGGGGGGCCAAAAACATTCAGTACTTC.

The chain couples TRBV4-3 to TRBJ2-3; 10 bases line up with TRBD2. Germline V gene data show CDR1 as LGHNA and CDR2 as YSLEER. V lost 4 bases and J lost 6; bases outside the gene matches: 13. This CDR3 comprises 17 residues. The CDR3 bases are TGCGCCAGCAGCCCCTTGGGGGTAGCGGGAGGTGCGGATACGCAGTATTTT. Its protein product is CASSPLGVAGGADTQYF.

CDR3 residues: CASSFEEAQYF. CDR3 nucleotides: TGTGCCAGCAGCTTCGAGGAGGCGCAGTATTTT. The chain has TRBV11-2 and TRBJ2-3, with a tentative D call TRBD2 (5 bases). Per germline, CDR1 SGHAT and CDR2 FQNNGV. V lost 3 bases and J lost 10, with 8 bases in between. There are 11 residues in the CDR3.

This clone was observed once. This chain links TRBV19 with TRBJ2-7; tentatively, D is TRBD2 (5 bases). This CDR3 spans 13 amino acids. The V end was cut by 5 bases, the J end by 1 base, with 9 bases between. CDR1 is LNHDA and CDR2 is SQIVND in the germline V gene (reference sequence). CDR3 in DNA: TGTGCCAGTAGTCCCCGAGGGTCCTACGAGCAGTACTTC. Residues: CASSPRGSYEQYF.

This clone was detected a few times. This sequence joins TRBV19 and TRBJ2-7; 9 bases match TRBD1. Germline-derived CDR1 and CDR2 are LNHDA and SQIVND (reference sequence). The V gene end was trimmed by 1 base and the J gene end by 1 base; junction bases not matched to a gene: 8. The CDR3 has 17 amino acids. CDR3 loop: CASSIGLDRGASYEQYF. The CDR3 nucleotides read TGTGCCAGTAGTATAGGGTTAGACAGGGGGGCTTCCTACGAGCAGTACTTC.

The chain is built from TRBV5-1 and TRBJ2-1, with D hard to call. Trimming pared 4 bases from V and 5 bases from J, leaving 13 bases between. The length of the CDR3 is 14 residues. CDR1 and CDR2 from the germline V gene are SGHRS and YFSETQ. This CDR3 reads CASSLNTENNEQFF. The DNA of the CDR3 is TGCGCCAGCAGCCTAAACACGGAGAACAATGAGCAGTTCTTC.

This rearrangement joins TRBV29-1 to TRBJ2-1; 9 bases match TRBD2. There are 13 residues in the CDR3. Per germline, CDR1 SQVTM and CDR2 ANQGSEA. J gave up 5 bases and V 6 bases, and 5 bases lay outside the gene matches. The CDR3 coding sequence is TGCAGCGTCGGGGTAGCGGGAGACAATGAGCAGTTCTTC. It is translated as CSVGVAGDNEQFF.

The CDR3 spells CASSNFSGNNTDTQYF. CDR3 DNA sequence: TGTGCCAGTAGTAATTTTTCCGGGAACAACACAGATACGCAGTATTTT. J is TRBJ2-3 and V is TRBV19; a possible D gene is TRBD2 (5 bases). V lost 4 bases and J lost 2, with 16 bases in between. The CDR3 has 16 residues. CDR1 and CDR2 (germline): LNHDA, SQIVND (reference sequence).

CDR3 in amino acids: CATSRGGRGSYEQYF. The CDR3 nucleotides read TGTGCCACCAGCAGAGGAGGCCGCGGATCCTACGAGCAGTACTTC. The rearrangement joins TRBV15 to TRBJ2-7; D remains unclear. Looked up from germline, CDR1 is LNHNV and CDR2 is YYDKDF (reference sequence). The CDR3 length is 15 residues. The V and J ends lost 1 base and 1 base respectively, with 11 bases between them.

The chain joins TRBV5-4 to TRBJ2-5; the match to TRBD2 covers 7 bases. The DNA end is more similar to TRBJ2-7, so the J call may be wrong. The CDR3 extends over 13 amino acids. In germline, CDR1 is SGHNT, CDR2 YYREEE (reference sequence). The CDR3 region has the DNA TGTGCCAGCAGTTCCGGGACTACATACGAGCAGTACTTC. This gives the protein CASSSGTTYEQYF.

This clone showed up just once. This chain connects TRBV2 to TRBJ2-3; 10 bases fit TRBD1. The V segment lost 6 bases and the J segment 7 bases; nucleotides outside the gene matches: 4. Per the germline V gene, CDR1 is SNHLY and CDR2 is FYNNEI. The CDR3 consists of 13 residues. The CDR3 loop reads CASSRQGAHTQYF. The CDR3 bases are TGTGCCAGCAGCCGACAGGGGGCCCATACGCAGTATTTT.